This entry concerns a single T cell receptor (beta chain). Ages ranged from about 18 to 89 years, with residence in 24 US areas. Per the study methods: Reference gene primer amplification gave nucleated cell count estimates. The data were produced by immunoSEQ multiplex PCR, yet TCRdb's version contains in-frame clones alone and is incomplete. V and J calls and clone size come straight from that table; D and trimming were deduced from the DNA. Of roughly 150,000 clones in the sample, less than 80% were seen once. The CDR3 runs to 12 residues. Trimming stripped 0 bases from V and 8 bases from J, with 5 bases between. Germline loops: CDR1 SGHAT, CDR2 FQDESV (reference sequence). This sample stems from a study of blood T cell repertoires in COVID-19. Looking at the study overall: Recovered Cohort 3 donors showed two negative PCRs, clearance, or symptom resolution. In each case, the material was cDNA or gDNA derived from T cells, B-cell-depleted T cells, or PBMCs.

The specimen sequenced was PBMCs or T cells enriched from blood (not recorded which). The clonotype comes from a woman aged 70-85 years in a cohort exposed to, infected with or recovered from COVID-19 (not recorded which). This rearrangement joins TRBV11-1 to TRBJ2-1, with D unclear. The CDR3 reads CASSLASDEQFF. The CDR3 DNA reads as TGTGCCAGCAGCTTAGCATCCGATGAGCAGTTCTTC.